This TCR beta chain was identified during a study of blood T cell repertoires in COVID-19. Study in general: Material from acute and convalescent COVID-19 was sourced from the United States, Italy and Spain. T cells, B-cell-depleted T cells, or PBMCs provided the cDNA or gDNA that served as material.

As processed by the authors: Reference gene primers were amplified, and this amplification served to estimate nucleated cell counts. Assay used: immunoSEQ multiplex PCR; TCRdb lists only in-frame clones, some missing. The V and J calls and clone size are taken from that table; D and trimming were inferred from the DNA. The table includes fewer than 15,000 clones, roughly 89% detected once. Notes on this clone: A read error may account for a junction end that differs from germline.

This clonotype originated in a human donor with active COVID-19. The donor label of this sample is uncertain. The sequencing input was peripheral blood.

CDR3 in DNA: TGTGCTAGCAGCGCGGGACTAGCGGGCGGAGATGAGCAGTTCTTC. It codes for CASSAGLAGGDEQFF. This chain joins TRBV7-7 and TRBJ2-1, with 12 bases that match TRBD2. The CDR3 runs to 15 residues. Germline CDR1 reads SSHAT; CDR2 reads FNYEAQ (reference sequence).